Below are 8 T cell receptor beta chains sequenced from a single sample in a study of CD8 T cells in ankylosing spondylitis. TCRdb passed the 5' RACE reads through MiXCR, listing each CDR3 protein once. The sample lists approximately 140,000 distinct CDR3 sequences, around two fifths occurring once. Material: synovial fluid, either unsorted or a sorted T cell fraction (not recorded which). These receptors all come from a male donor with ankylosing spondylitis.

CDR3 residues: CASSLFTRAGGPYEQYF. The CDR3 coding sequence is TGTGCCAGCAGCTTATTTACAAGGGCAGGGGGACCCTACGAGCAGTACTTC. The V call is TRBV7-9, the J call TRBJ2-7, with 7 positions matching TRBD1. Germline-derived CDR1 and CDR2 are SEHNR and FQNEAQ (reference sequence). The CDR3 sequence is 17 residues long. V lost 2 bases to trimming and J lost 2 bases; unmatched junction nucleotides: 12.

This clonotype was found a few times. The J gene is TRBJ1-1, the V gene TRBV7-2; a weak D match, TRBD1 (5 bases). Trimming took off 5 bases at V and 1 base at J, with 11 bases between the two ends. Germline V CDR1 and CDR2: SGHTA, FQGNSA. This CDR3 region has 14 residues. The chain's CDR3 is CASSRVGGNTEAFF. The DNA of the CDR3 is TGTGCCAGCAGCCGGGTGGGGGGGAACACTGAAGCTTTCTTT.

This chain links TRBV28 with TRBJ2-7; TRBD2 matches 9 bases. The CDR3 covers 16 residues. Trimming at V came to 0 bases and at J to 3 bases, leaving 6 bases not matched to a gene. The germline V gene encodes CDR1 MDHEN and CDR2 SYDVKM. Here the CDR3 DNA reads TGTGCCAGCAGTTTATGTTGCGGGAGGGCCCTCTACGAGCAGTACTTC. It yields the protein CASSLCCGRALYEQYF.

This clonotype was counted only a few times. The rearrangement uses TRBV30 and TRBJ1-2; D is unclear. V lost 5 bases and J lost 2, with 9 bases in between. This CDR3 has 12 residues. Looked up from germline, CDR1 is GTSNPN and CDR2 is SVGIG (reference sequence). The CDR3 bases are TGTGCCTGGGTGGGCCCCAACTATGGCTACACCTTC. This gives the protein CAWVGPNYGYTF. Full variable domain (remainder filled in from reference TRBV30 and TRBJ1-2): SQTIHQWPATLVQPVGSPLSLECTVEGTSNPNLYWYRQAAGRGLQLLFYSVGIGQISSEVPQNLSASRPQDRQFILSSKKLLLSDSGFYLCAWVGPNYGYTFGSGTRLTVV.

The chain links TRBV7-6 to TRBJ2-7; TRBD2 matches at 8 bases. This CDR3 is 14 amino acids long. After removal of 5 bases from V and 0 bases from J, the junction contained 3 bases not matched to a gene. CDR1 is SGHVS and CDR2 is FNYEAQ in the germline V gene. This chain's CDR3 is CASSVTSGSYEQYF. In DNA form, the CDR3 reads TGTGCCAGCAGCGTAACTAGCGGCTCCTACGAGCAGTACTTC.

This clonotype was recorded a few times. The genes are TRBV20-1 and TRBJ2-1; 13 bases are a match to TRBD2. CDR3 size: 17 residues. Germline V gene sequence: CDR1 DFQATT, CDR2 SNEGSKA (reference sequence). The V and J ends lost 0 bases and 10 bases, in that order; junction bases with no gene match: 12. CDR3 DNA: TGCAGTGCTAGAGAAATCTCCGGGACTAGCGGGATTGAGGAGCAGTTCTTC. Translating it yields CSAREISGTSGIEEQFF.

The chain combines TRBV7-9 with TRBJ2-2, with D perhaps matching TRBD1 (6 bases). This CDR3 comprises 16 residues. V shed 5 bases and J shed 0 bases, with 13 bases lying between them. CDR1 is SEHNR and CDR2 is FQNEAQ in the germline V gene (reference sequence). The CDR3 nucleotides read TGTGCCAGCAGCCCCTCAGGGGTTTCGAACACCGGGGAGCTGTTTTTT. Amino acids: CASSPSGVSNTGELFF.

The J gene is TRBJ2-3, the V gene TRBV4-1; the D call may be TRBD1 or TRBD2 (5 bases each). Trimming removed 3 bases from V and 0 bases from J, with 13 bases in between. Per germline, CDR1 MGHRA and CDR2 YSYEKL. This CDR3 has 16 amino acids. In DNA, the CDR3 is TGCGCCAGCAGCCATCCGGGACGACCTAGCACAGATACGCAGTATTTT. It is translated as CASSHPGRPSTDTQYF.